These 8 T cell receptor beta chains were all obtained from the same sample, sequenced in a study of cytomegalovirus exposure and HLA in healthy donors. The PCR had 60 Vbeta and 13 Jbeta primers. Method: immunoSEQ multiplex PCR; TCRdb's copy keeps in-frame clones and lacks some. The table records around 140,000 clones, approximately 88% of them present only once. Sequencing was done on a sample of PBMCs. All receptors come from a middle-aged woman in good health and CMV-seronegative.

This sequence joins TRBV10-2 and TRBJ1-4; 7 bases line up with TRBD1. Germline V lookup: CDR1 WSHSY, CDR2 SAAADI. V lost 6 bases to trimming and J lost 8 bases; unmatched junction nucleotides: 6. The length of the CDR3 is 13 residues. CDR3 coding DNA: TGCGCCAGCAGCCGGGACAGAGGGGAAAAACTGTTTTTT. Its translation is CASSRDRGEKLFF.

The rearrangement joins TRBV28 to TRBJ2-3; no clear D. CDR1 is MDHEN, CDR2 SYDVKM, per germline. Trimming left V 6 bases short and J 5 bases short, with 18 bases between. This CDR3 has 15 residues. CDR3 in amino acids: CASSRPVGARDTQYF. CDR3 DNA: TGTGCCAGCAGCCGGCCAGTTGGAGCTCGAGATACGCAGTATTTT.

This clone was detected only once. The J gene is TRBJ2-2, the V gene TRBV4-3, with TRBD1 identical over 7 bases. This CDR3 has 14 amino acids. V lost 4 bases and J lost 8; bases outside the gene matches: 7. The germline gives CDR1 LGHNA, CDR2 YSLEER. The CDR3 DNA is TGCGCCAGCAGCCTCGGGACAGCATTAGGGGAGCTGTTTTTT. This sequence encodes CASSLGTALGELFF.

This clone was seen only a few times. The V and J genes are TRBV6-6 and TRBJ2-7, with TRBD2 matching over 13 bases. The length of the CDR3 is 16 residues. Germline V gene sequence: CDR1 MNHNY, CDR2 SVGAGI (reference sequence). Trimming cost V 2 bases and J 3 bases; bases outside gene matches: 4. CDR3 nucleotides: TGTGCCAGCAGTTACGAACTAGCGGGAGGGGACTACGAGCAGTACTTC. Amino acid sequence: CASSYELAGGDYEQYF.

The chain employs TRBV19 and TRBJ2-1; tentative D call: TRBD2 (6 bases). This CDR3 is built from 15 residues. Germline V gene sequence: CDR1 LNHDA, CDR2 SQIVND (reference sequence). Between the trimmed V and J ends, which lost 6 bases and 8 bases, there was a span of 20 bases. This CDR3 reads CASSLGLMGYDEQFF. The CDR3 coding sequence is TGTGCCAGTAGCTTGGGACTTATGGGCTATGATGAGCAGTTCTTC.

The V and J genes are TRBV7-8 and TRBJ2-1, with D possibly being TRBD2 (6 bases). Germline CDR1 reads SGHVS; CDR2 reads FQNEAQ. Deletions cut 1 base from V and 8 bases from J, with 18 bases between. The CDR3 spans 16 residues. CDR3: CASSLEGLTDIYEQFF. The CDR3 region has the DNA TGTGCCAGCAGCTTAGAGGGACTGACGGACATCTATGAGCAGTTCTTC.

The CDR3 DNA sequence: TGTGCCAGCAGTGCGACAGTCGCCTCAAATTCACCCCTCCACTTT. This translates into CASSATVASNSPLHF. V usage is TRBV6-4 and J usage is TRBJ1-6; tentatively, D is TRBD1 (5 bases). Germline-derived CDR1 and CDR2 are MRHNA and SNTAGT. Trimming pared 4 bases from V and 7 bases from J, leaving 14 bases between. The CDR3 is 15 residues long.

The chain couples TRBV6-1 to TRBJ2-7; 8 nucleotides match TRBD1. Trimming took 8 bases from V and 7 from J; bases not matched to a gene: 10. This CDR3 comprises 13 residues. Germline values: CDR1 MNHNS, CDR2 SASEGT. Here the CDR3 reads CASGGQATGEQYF. The CDR3 DNA follows: TGTGCCAGCGGGGGACAGGCGACTGGGGAGCAGTACTTC.